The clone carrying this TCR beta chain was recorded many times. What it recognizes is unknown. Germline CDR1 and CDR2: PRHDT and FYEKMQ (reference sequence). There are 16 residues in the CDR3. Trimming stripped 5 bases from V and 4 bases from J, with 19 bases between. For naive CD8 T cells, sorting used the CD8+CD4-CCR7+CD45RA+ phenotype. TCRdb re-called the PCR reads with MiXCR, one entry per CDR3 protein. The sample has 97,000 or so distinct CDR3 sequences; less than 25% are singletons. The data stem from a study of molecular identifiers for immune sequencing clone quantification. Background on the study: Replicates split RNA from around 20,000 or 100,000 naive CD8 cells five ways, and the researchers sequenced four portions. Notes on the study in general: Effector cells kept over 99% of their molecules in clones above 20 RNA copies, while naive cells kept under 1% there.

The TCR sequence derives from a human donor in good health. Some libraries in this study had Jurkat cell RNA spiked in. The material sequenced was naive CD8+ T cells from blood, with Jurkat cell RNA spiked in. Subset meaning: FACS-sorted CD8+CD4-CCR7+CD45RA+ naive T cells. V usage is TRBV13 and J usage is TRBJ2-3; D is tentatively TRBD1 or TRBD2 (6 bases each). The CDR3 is CASSTPGGFSADTQYF. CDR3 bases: TGTGCCAGCAGCACCCCCGGGGGCTTTAGCGCAGATACGCAGTATTTT. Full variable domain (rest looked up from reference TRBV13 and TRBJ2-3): AAGVIQSPRHLIKEKRETATLKCYPIPRHDTVYWYQQGPGQDPQFLISFYEKMQSDKGSIPDRFSAQQFSDYHSELNMSSLELGDSALYFCASSTPGGFSADTQYFGPGTRLTVL.